Presented here are 20 T cell receptor beta chains from one specimen sequenced in a study of T-cell memory formation after mild COVID-19. TCRdb passed the 5' RACE reads through MiXCR, listing each CDR3 protein once. This sample has about 430,000 distinct CDR3 sequences, with about 24% found just once. Sequenced input: PBMCs or a T cell subset sorted from them (not recorded which). The receptors originated from an adult woman who had mild COVID-19 (a few samples of this study predate the infection). Cell type and time point are not known.

In this sample, this clonotype turned up a few times. The genes are TRBV24-1 and TRBJ2-7; D may be TRBD2 (5 bases). The V gene lost 5 bases and the J gene lost 5 bases, with 12 bases spanning the gap. Germline loops: CDR1 KGHDR, CDR2 SFDVKD. The CDR3 covers 13 residues. The CDR3 DNA follows: TGTGCCACCAGTGGGAGGTACGAAAACGAGCAGTACTTC. This translates into CATSGRYENEQYF.

This clonotype was recorded a few times. This rearrangement joins TRBV5-1 to TRBJ2-4, with D maybe TRBD2 (6 bases). The V gene's germline CDR1 is SGHRS and CDR2 YFSETQ. The CDR3 has 17 residues. With 2 bases removed from V and 7 bases from J, the gap between germline ends came to 22 bases. The CDR3 loop reads CASSFRPQVRGFNIQYF. The CDR3 region has the DNA TGCGCCAGCAGCTTTCGTCCCCAGGTCCGGGGGTTTAACATTCAGTACTTC.

The V and J genes are TRBV7-2 and TRBJ2-1, with TRBD2 as a possible D gene (6 bases). Trimming took 2 bases from V and 6 from J, leaving 14 bases between them. This CDR3 is 15 amino acids long. Germline CDR1 reads SGHTA; CDR2 reads FQGNSA. The CDR3 spells CASSLTEAGFNEQFF. The CDR3 DNA reads as TGTGCCAGCAGCTTAACGGAGGCGGGGTTCAATGAGCAGTTCTTC.

The chain combines TRBV12-3 or TRBV12-4 with TRBJ1-1; no firm D call. Trimming removed 2 bases at V and 10 bases at J, with 5 bases between. CDR3 length: 10 amino acids. Here the CDR3 reads CASSLMGAFF. The CDR3 coding sequence is TGTGCCAGCAGTTTAATGGGAGCTTTCTTT.

This clonotype came up many times. V gene TRBV10-3 combines with J gene TRBJ2-7; 7 positions agree with TRBD2. V lost 3 bases, J lost 3 bases, and 8 bases stayed unmatched. The CDR3 extends over 15 amino acids. Germline V gene sequence: CDR1 ENHRY, CDR2 SYGVKD. The DNA of the CDR3 is TGTGCCATCAGTGAAGCCCCCCCGGGGGGCTACGAGCAGTACTTC. As protein: CAISEAPPGGYEQYF.

In this sample, this clonotype turned up a few times. The junction shows a germline mismatch at one end, possibly a read error. The rearrangement links TRBV15 to TRBJ2-7; tentatively, D is TRBD2 (5 bases). CDR3 length equals 13 residues. Germline CDR1 and CDR2: LNHNV and YYDKDF (reference sequence). The CDR3 DNA reads as TGTGCCACCAGCAGATCCGATTTAGCCCCGGAGGACTTC. Protein sequence: CATSRSDLAPEDF.

In DNA form, the CDR3 reads TGTGCCAGCACCGGGGACAGCCCCTACGAGCAGTACTTC. It yields the protein CASTGDSPYEQYF. The chain carries TRBV7-9 and TRBJ2-7, with TRBD1 identical over 7 bases. In germline, CDR1 is SEHNR, CDR2 FQNEAQ (reference sequence). This CDR3 has 13 amino acids. Trimming at V came to 7 bases and at J to 2 bases, leaving 5 bases not matched to a gene.

The gene calls are TRBV7-2 and TRBJ1-4, with D unclear. V dropped 5 bases and J dropped 0 bases, with 16 bases sitting between them. CDR3 length: 17 residues. From germline, CDR1 is SGHTA and CDR2 FQGNSA. This CDR3 is CASSPGGGRATNEKLFF. The DNA for the CDR3 is TGTGCCAGCAGCCCCGGCGGAGGGCGTGCAACTAATGAAAAACTGTTTTTT. Filled out from reference TRBV7-2 and TRBJ1-4, the complete variable domain reads GAGVSQSPSNKVTEKGKDVELRCDPISGHTALYWYRQSLGQGLEFLIYFQGNSAPDKSGLPSDRFSAERTGGSVSTLTIQRTQQEDSAVYLCASSPGGGRATNEKLFFGSGTQLSVL.

The chain couples TRBV7-2 to TRBJ2-1, with 9 bases that match TRBD2. This CDR3 comprises 15 residues. The V gene end was trimmed by 2 bases and the J gene end by 6 bases; junction bases not matched to a gene: 5. Per the germline V gene, CDR1 is SGHTA and CDR2 is FQGNSA. Here the CDR3 reads CASSLLAGTGNEQFF. DNA for the CDR3: TGTGCCAGCAGCTTACTAGCGGGAACCGGCAATGAGCAGTTCTTC.

This chain connects TRBV6-2 or TRBV6-3 to TRBJ1-5, with D hard to call. V was trimmed by 6 bases and J by 7 bases, leaving 10 bases between them. This CDR3 is 12 amino acids long. Looked up from germline, CDR1 is MNHEY and CDR2 is SVGEGT. CDR3 nucleotides: TGTGCCAGCAGAAGGTACGGGCAGCCCCAGCATTTT. Translation gives CASRRYGQPQHF.

Worth noting for this clonotype: The CDR3 does not close with the conserved phenylalanine or tryptophan, likely indicating a read error. The rearrangement links TRBV7-7 to TRBJ2-5, with 7 bases that match TRBD2. CDR3 size: 16 residues. Germline CDR1 reads SSHAT; CDR2 reads FNYEAQ (reference sequence). The CDR3 DNA reads as TGTGCTAGCAGCTTAGCCCTAGCGGATCCTCAAGAGACCCAGTACTTA. It encodes CASSLALADPQETQYL.

The chain joins TRBV3-1 to TRBJ2-3; D is unresolved. The V gene's germline CDR1 is LGHDT and CDR2 YNNKEL (reference sequence). V was pared by 1 base and J by 1 base, with 6 bases between. CDR3 length: 14 residues. The DNA of the CDR3 is TGTGCCAGCAGCCAAGGTCCACGCACAGATACGCAGTATTTT. Translation gives CASSQGPRTDTQYF.

This clonotype has only a few counts. The chain recombines TRBV24-1 with TRBJ2-1; 7 nucleotides align to TRBD2. This CDR3 is 20 amino acids long. Losses at the gene ends were 5 bases for V and 8 bases for J; bases not matched to a gene: 26. CDR1 and CDR2 from the germline V gene are KGHDR and SFDVKD. CDR3 nucleotides: TGTGCCACCAGTGCCGCTGTGGGGGACCCGGGCGGCGGGAGCTGGGATGAGCAGTTCTTC. Protein product: CATSAAVGDPGGGSWDEQFF.

The chain recombines TRBV7-2 with TRBJ1-4; D is possibly TRBD1 (6 bases). The CDR3 is made up of 14 amino acids. Germline loops: CDR1 SGHTA, CDR2 FQGNSA. V lost 6 bases to trimming and J lost 7 bases, with 15 bases between them. CDR3 DNA: TGTGCCAGCAGACCACAGGGCAAGGTTGAAAAACTGTTTTTT. Translated: CASRPQGKVEKLFF.

The table lists this clonotype with a few counts. The rearrangement links TRBV28 to TRBJ2-7; tentatively, D is TRBD1 (6 bases). Per the germline V gene, CDR1 is MDHEN and CDR2 is SYDVKM. This CDR3 spans 15 amino acids. V gave up 3 bases and J gave up 1 base, with 13 bases separating them. CDR3 nucleotide sequence: TGTGCCAGCAGTTTCAGGGGACCTCCATCCTACGAGCAGTACTTC. It codes for CASSFRGPPSYEQYF.

This clonotype was seen more than once but under ten times. At one boundary the junction diverges from the germline segment, which might be a read error. The rearrangement joins TRBV29-1 to TRBJ2-1; possibly TRBD1 for D (5 bases). This CDR3 has 13 residues. Germline V gene data show CDR1 as SQVTM and CDR2 as ANQGSEA. CDR3 DNA: TGCAGCGTTCGAACAGGTTCCTTCAATGAGCAGTTCTTC. This encodes CSVRTGSFNEQFF.

Only a few counts were recorded for this clonotype. The chain joins TRBV3-1 to TRBJ1-6; tentative D call: TRBD1 (5 bases). Per the germline V gene, CDR1 is LGHDT and CDR2 is YNNKEL (reference sequence). The ends were cut back, 1 base at V and 10 bases at J, with 8 bases in the middle. This CDR3 has 13 residues. The CDR3 region is CASSQGRDSPLHF. CDR3 sequence (DNA): TGTGCCAGCAGCCAAGGGAGGGACTCACCCCTCCACTTT. The variable domain in full, completed from reference TRBV3-1 and TRBJ1-6, reads DTAVSQTPKYLVTQMGNDKSIKCEQNLGHDTMYWYKQDSKKFLKIMFSYNNKELIINETVPNRFSPKSPDKAHLNLHINSLELGDSAVYFCASSQGRDSPLHFGNGTRLTVT.

In its sample, this clonotype was seen a few times. J is TRBJ1-1 and V is TRBV5-1; 7 bases map to TRBD1. The trim removed 4 bases at V and 1 base at J, leaving 10 bases unmatched. Germline V CDR1 and CDR2: SGHRS, YFSETQ. The CDR3 has 16 residues. Here the CDR3 DNA reads TGCGCCAGCAGCACTGGGGACAGAAGCGGGAACACTGAAGCTTTCTTT. The encoded protein is CASSTGDRSGNTEAFF.

This clonotype was counted between two and nine times. V gene TRBV25-1 combines with J gene TRBJ2-1, with 8 bases aligning to TRBD1. Germline lookup yields CDR1 MGHDK and CDR2 SYGVNS. J gave up 4 bases and V 8 bases, and 4 bases lay outside the gene matches. There are 13 residues in the CDR3. The CDR3 loop is CASDRGLYNEQFF. The CDR3 DNA reads as TGTGCCAGCGACAGGGGATTGTACAATGAGCAGTTCTTC.

The V gene is TRBV9, the J gene TRBJ2-1; no definite D call. The germline CDR1 and CDR2 sequences are SGDLS and YYNGEE. The CDR3 spans 14 residues. V shed 0 bases and J shed 4 bases, with 8 bases lying between them. CDR3 sequence reads: CASSVVWLYNEQFF. CDR3 in DNA: TGTGCCAGCAGCGTAGTCTGGCTGTACAATGAGCAGTTCTTC.